Below, one TCR beta chain is given with its context. Antigen unknown. TCRdb fed the reads into MiXCR, producing one record per CDR3 protein. The sample gives approximately 770,000 distinct CDR3 sequences, roughly 28% of which show up once; around 13% is in the top ten. The V gene lost 3 bases and the J gene lost 4 bases, with 9 bases spanning the gap. Germline loops: CDR1 LNHDA, CDR2 SQIVND (reference sequence). The CDR3 spans 13 residues. This sample is part of a study of T cell repertoires in cytomegalovirus infection. As for the study in general: Selection of CMV epitopes for the study included recently identified HLA-C-restricted and well-studied HLA-B-restricted ones. The public TCR beta signatures pointed to both CMV infection and matching HLA type.

Study-wide results and limits: In two of eight donors, the top clonotype was HLA-C-restricted CMV-specific.

Sequenced here: cultured CD8+ T cells from PBMCs, sampled from culture after CMV antigen stimulation. This receptor was identified in a human donor in good health (CMV status not recorded). Some clones in this sample may be carry-over from other donors' samples. J is TRBJ1-1 and V is TRBV19; weak D call: TRBD1 (5 bases). CDR3 loop: CASSIGRATEAFF. The CDR3 nucleotides are TGTGCCAGTAGTATTGGCAGGGCCACTGAAGCTTTCTTT. The full variable domain, its missing parts supplied by reference TRBV19 and TRBJ1-1, is DGGITQSPKYLFRKEGQNVTLSCEQNLNHDAMYWYRQDPGQGLRLIYYSQIVNDFQKGDIAEGYSVSREKKESFPLTVTSAQKNPTAFYLCASSIGRATEAFFGQGTRLTVV.